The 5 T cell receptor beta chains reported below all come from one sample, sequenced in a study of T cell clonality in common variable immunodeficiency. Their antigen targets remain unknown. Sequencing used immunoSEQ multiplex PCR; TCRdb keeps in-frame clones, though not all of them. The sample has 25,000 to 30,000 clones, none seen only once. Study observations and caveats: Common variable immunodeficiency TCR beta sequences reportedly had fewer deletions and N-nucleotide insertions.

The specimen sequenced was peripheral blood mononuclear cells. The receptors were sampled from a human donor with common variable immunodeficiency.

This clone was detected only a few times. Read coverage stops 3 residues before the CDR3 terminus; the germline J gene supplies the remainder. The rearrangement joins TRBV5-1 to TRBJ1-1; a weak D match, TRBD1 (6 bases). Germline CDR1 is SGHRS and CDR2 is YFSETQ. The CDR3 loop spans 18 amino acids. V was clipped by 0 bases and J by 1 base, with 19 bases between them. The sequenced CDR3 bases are TGCGCCAGCAGCTTGGCGCGGGGGCCCCAAGTGGGGAACACTGAA. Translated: CASSLARGPQVGNTE. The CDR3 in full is CASSLARGPQVGNTEAFF.

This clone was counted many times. This CDR3 reads CSVERQFYGYTF. The DNA read from the CDR3 is TGCAGCGTTGAGAGACAGTTTTATGGC. The chain has TRBV29-1 and TRBJ1-2, with a weak D call TRBD1 (5 bases). The read ends 3 residues before the CDR3 terminus; that terminus is restored from the germline J gene. Germline loops: CDR1 SQVTM, CDR2 ANQGSEA. The CDR3 length is 12 residues. V lost 3 bases and J 5 bases, leaving 10 bases between the germline ends.

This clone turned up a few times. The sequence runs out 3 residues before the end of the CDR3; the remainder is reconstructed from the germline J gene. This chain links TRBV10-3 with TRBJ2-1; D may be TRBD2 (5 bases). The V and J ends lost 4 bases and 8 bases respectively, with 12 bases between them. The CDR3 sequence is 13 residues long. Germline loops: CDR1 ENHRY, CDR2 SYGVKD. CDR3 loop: CAISGLPAHEQFF. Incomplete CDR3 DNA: TGTGCCATCAGTGGACTACCGGCGCATGAG.

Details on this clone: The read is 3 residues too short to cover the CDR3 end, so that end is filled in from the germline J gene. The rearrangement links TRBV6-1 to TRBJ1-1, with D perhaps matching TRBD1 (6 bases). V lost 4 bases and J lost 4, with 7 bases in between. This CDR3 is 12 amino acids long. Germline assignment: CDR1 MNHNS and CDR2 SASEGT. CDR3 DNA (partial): TGTGCCAGCAGTGCAGGGGCCACTGAA. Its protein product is CASSAGATE. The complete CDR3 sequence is CASSAGATEAFF.

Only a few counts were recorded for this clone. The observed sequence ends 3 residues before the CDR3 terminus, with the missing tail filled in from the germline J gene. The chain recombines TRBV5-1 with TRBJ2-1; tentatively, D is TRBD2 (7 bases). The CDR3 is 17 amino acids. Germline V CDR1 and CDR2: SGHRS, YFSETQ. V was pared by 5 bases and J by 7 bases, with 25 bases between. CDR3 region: CASRMGTGGAYSNEQFF. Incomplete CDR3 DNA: TGCGCCAGCAGGATGGGGACGGGGGGCGCCTATTCGAATGAG.